Reported below is one TCR beta chain. This CDR3 is 16 amino acids long. With V trimmed by 4 bases and J by 6 bases, 7 bases remained unmatched. CDR1 and CDR2 from the germline V gene are MGHRA and YSYEKL. The entry originates in a study of blood T cell repertoires in COVID-19. About the study: From T cells, B-cell-depleted T cells, or PBMCs came the material, which was cDNA or gDNA.

In the authors' workflow: By means of reference gene primer amplification, nucleated cell counts were estimated. Measured with immunoSEQ multiplex PCR; TCRdb has only the in-frame clones, and not every one. The V and J calls and clone size are taken from that table; D and trimming were inferred from the DNA. The data contain around 140,000 clones, approximately 88% of them singletons. The sample taken for sequencing was peripheral blood. This chain connects TRBV4-1 to TRBJ2-2; 11 bases map to TRBD2. This sequence originates from a man aged 55 to 70 with active or convalescent COVID-19. In DNA form, the CDR3 reads TGCGCCAGCAGCCTAACACCGGGACTAGCGGCCGGGGAGCTGTTTTTT. Encoded protein: CASSLTPGLAAGELFF.